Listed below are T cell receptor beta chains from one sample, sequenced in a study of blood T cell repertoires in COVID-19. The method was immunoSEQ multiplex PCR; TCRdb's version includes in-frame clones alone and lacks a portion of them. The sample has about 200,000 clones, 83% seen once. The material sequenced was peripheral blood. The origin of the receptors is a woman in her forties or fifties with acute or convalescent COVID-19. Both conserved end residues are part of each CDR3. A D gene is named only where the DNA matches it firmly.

CASGLLYEQYF,TRBV12-5,TRBJ2-7,-
CASSQEAGAYNEQFF,TRBV4-2,TRBJ2-1,TRBD2
CAWSSTSGRASDTQYF,TRBV30,TRBJ2-3,TRBD2
CASSFSGGAYGYTF,TRBV5-5,TRBJ1-2,TRBD1
CASGGGRYHEQFF,TRBV19,TRBJ2-1,-
CASSTLLAGPLGEEQYF,TRBV19,TRBJ2-7,TRBD2
CATGTGSNEKLFF,TRBV19,TRBJ1-4,TRBD1
CASRDIGEEQFF,TRBV27,TRBJ2-1,-
CAWSPGTKNYEQYF,TRBV30,TRBJ2-7,-
CASSPPGQGGTEAFF,TRBV28,TRBJ1-1,TRBD1
CASSQDAGSEAFF,TRBV14,TRBJ1-1,-
CASSQEMAARGSPLHF,TRBV14,TRBJ1-6,-
CASGLSNYGYTF,TRBV12-5,TRBJ1-2,-
CATAGGLGDTDTQYF,TRBV15,TRBJ2-3,-
CASSLAGQGYGYTF,TRBV7-2,TRBJ1-2,TRBD1
CASSRDRGHEQFF,TRBV5-6,TRBJ2-1,TRBD1
CASSGEGERLELFF,TRBV7-9,TRBJ2-2,-
CASSITGYNEQFF,TRBV27,TRBJ2-1,-